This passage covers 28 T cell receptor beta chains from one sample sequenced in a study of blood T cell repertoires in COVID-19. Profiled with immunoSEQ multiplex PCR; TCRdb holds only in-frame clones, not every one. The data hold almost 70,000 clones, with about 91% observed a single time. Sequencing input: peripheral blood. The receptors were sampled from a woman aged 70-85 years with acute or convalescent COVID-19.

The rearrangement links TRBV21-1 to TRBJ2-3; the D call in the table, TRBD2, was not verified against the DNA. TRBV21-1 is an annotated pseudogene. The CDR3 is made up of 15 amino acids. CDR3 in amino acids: CASSRGGASTDTQYF. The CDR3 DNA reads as TGTGCCAGCAGCAGAGGAGGGGCTAGCACAGATACGCAGTATTTT.

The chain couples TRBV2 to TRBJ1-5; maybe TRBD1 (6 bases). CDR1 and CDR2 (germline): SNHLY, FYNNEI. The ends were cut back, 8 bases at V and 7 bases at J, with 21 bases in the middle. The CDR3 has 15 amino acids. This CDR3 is CASARDIGVGQPQHF. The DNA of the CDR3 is TGTGCCAGCGCACGGGACATTGGGGTAGGGCAGCCCCAGCATTTT.

CDR3 sequence (DNA): TGTGCCAGCAGTTTAGGTGGGGGCACCCTACACGAGCAGTACTTC. Amino acids: CASSLGGGTLHEQYF. The chain combines TRBV28 with TRBJ2-7; maybe TRBD1 (6 bases). The CDR3 runs 15 residues. Trimming pared 2 bases from V and 5 bases from J, leaving 16 bases between. CDR1 is MDHEN, CDR2 SYDVKM, per germline.

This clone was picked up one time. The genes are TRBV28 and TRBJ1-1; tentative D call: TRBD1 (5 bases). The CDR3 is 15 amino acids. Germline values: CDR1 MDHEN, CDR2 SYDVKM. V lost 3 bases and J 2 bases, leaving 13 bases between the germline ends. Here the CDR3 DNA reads TGTGCCAGCAGTTTGTCGGGCAGGACAAACACTGAAGCTTTCTTT. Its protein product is CASSLSGRTNTEAFF. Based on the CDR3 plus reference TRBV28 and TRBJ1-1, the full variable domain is DVKVTQSSRYLVKRTGEKVFLECVQDMDHENMFWYRQDPGLGLRLIYFSYDVKMKEKGDIPEGYSVSREKKERFSLILESASTNQTSMYLCASSLSGRTNTEAFFGQGTRLTVV.

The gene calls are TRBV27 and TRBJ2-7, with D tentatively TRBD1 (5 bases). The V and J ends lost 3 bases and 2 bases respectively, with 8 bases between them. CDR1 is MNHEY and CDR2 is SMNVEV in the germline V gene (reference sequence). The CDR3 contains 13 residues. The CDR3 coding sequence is TGTGCCAGCAGTTTGACAGTTCCCTACGAGCAGTACTTC. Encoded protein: CASSLTVPYEQYF.

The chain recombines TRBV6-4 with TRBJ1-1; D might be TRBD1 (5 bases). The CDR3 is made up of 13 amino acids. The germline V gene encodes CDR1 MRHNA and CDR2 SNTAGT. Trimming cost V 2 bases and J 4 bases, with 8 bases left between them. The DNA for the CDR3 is TGTGCCAGCAGTGACCGGGGGGGCACTGAAGCTTTCTTT. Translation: CASSDRGGTEAFF.

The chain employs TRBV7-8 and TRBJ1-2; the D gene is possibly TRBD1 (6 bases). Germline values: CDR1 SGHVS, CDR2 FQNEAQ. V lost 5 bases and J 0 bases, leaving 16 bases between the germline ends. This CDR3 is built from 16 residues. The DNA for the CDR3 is TGTGCCAGCAGCCGCGCACGGACAGAAGCTAACTATGGCTACACCTTC. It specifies CASSRARTEANYGYTF.

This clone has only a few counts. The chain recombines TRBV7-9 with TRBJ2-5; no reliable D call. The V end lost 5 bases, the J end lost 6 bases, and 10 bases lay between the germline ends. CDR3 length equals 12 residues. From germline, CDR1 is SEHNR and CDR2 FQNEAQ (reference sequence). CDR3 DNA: TGTGCCAGCAGCGAGACTGTACAGACCCAGTACTTC. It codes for CASSETVQTQYF.

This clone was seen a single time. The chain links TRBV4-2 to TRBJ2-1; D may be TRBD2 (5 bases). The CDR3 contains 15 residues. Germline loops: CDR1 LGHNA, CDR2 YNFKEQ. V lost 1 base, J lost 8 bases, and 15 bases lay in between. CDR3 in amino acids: CASSQVGALLDEQFF. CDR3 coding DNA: TGTGCCAGCAGCCAAGTGGGAGCCCTCCTGGATGAGCAGTTCTTC.

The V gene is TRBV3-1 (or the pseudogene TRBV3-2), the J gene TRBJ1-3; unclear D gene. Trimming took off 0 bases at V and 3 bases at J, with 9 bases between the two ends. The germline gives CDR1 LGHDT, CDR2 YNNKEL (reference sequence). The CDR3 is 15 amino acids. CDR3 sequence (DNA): TGTGCCAGCAGCCAAGATAACGGGTTTGGAAACACCATATATTTT. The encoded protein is CASSQDNGFGNTIYF.

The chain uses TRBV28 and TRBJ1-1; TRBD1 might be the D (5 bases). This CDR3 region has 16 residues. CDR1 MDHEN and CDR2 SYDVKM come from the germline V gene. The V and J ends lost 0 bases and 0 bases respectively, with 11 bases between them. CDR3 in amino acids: CASSLWGEAVNTEAFF. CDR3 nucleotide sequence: TGTGCCAGCAGTTTATGGGGGGAGGCAGTGAACACTGAAGCTTTCTTT.

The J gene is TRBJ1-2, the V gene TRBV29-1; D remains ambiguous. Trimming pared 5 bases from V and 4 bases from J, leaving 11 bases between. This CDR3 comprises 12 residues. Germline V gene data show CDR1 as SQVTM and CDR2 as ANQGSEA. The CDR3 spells CSVNRGGYGYTF. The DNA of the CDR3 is TGCAGCGTTAATAGAGGAGGCTATGGCTACACCTTC.

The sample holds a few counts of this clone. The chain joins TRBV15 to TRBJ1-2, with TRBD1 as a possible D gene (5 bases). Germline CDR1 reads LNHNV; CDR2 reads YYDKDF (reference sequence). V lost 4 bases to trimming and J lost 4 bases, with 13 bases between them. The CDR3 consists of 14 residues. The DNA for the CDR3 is TGTGCCACCAGCACCCAAGGGGCTAGCTATGGCTACACCTTC. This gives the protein CATSTQGASYGYTF.

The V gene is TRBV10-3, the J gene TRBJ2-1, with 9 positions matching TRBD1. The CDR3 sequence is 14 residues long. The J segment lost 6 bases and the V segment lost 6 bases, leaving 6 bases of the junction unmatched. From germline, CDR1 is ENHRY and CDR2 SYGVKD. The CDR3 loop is CAIRTGTGSNEQFF. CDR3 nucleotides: TGTGCCATCAGGACCGGGACAGGGAGCAATGAGCAGTTCTTC.

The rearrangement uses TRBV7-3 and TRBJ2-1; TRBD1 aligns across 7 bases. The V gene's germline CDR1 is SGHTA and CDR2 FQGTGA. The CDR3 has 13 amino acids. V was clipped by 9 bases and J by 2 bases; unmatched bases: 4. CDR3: CASGTGAYNEQFF. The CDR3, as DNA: TGTGCCAGTGGTACAGGGGCCTACAATGAGCAGTTCTTC.

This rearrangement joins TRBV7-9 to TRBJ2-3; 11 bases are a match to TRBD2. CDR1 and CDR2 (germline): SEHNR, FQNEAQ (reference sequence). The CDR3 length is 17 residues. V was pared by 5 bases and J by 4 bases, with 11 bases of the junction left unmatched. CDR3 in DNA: TGTGCCAGCAGCCAGAAACTAGCGGGGGTCAGGTCAGATACGCAGTATTTT. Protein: CASSQKLAGVRSDTQYF.

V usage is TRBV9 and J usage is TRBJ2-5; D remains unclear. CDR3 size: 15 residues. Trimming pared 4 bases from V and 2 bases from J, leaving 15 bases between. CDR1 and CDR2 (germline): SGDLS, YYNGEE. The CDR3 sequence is CASSLRINLQETQYF. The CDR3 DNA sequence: TGTGCCAGCAGCCTCAGGATCAACCTACAAGAGACCCAGTACTTC.

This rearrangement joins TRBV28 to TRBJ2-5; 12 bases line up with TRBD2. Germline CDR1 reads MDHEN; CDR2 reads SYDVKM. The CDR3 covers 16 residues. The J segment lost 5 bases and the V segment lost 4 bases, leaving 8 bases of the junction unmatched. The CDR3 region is CASSSRLGLAGETQYF. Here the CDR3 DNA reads TGTGCCAGCAGTTCCCGCCTCGGACTAGCGGGGGAGACCCAGTACTTC.

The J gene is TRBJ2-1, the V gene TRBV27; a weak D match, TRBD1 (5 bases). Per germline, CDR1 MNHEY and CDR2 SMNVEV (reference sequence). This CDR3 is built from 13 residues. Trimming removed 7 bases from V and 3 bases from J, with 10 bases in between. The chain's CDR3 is CASKDDSYNEQFF. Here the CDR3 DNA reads TGTGCCAGCAAGGACGACAGCTACAATGAGCAGTTCTTC.

CDR3 sequence: CASRTGLNYGYTF. Here the CDR3 DNA reads TGTGCCAGCAGGACAGGGCTTAACTATGGCTACACCTTC. This chain joins TRBV6-6 and TRBJ1-2; 7 bases fit TRBD1. V gave up 6 bases and J gave up 1 base; unmatched junction bases: 2. This CDR3 contains 13 residues. CDR1 is MNHNY and CDR2 is SVGAGI in the germline V gene (reference sequence).

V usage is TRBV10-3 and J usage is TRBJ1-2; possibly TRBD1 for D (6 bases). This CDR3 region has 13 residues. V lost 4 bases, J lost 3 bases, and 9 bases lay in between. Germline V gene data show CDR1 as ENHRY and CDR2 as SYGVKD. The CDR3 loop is CAISGGPDYGYTF. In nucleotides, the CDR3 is TGTGCCATCAGTGGGGGGCCGGACTATGGCTACACCTTC.

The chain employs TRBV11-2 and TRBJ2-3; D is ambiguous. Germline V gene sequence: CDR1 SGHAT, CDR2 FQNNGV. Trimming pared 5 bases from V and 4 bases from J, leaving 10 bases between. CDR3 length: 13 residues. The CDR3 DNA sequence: TGTGCCAGCAGCCACTCTCAGGCAGATACGCAGTATTTT. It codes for CASSHSQADTQYF.

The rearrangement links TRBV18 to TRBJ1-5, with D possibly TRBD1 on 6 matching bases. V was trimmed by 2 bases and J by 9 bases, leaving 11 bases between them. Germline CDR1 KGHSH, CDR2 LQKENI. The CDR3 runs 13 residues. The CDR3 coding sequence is TGTGCCAGCTCACCATCGGGGGGCTTGCCCCAGCATTTT. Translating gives CASSPSGGLPQHF.

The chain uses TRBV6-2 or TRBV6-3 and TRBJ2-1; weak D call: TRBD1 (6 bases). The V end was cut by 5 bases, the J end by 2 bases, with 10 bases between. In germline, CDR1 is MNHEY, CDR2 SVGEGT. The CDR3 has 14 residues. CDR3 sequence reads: CASSRQVTYNEQFF. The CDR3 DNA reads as TGTGCCAGCAGTCGACAGGTGACCTACAATGAGCAGTTCTTC.

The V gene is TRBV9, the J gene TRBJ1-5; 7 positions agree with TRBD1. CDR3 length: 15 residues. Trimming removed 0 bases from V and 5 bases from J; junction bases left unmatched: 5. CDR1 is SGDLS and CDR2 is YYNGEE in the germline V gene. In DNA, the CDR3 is TGTGCCAGCAGCGTAGGAATCGACAGGGATCAGCCCCAGCATTTT. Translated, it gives CASSVGIDRDQPQHF.

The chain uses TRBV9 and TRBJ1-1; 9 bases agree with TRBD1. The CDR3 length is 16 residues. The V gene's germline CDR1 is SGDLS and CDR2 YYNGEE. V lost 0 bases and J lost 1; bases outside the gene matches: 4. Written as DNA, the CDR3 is TGTGCCAGCAGCGTAGGGGACAGGGAGAGGAACACTGAAGCTTTCTTT. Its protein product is CASSVGDRERNTEAFF.

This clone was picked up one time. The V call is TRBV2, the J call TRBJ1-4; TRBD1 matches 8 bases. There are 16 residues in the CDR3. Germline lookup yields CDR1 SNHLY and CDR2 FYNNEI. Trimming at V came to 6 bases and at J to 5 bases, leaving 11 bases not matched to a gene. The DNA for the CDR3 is TGTGCCAGCAGCCGGGACAGGCGTCTCGGGAATGAAAAACTGTTTTTT. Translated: CASSRDRRLGNEKLFF.

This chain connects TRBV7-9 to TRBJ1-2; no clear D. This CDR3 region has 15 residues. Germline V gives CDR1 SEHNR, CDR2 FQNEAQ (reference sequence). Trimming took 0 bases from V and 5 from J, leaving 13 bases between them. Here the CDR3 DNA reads TGTGCCAGCAGCTTAGCGAGGGTTTCGGATTATGGCTACACCTTC. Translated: CASSLARVSDYGYTF.